The present TCR beta chain was sequenced within a study of blood T cell repertoires in COVID-19. At the level of the study: The United States, Italy and Spain provided the acute and convalescent COVID-19 samples. The cDNA or gDNA used as material had been derived from T cells, B-cell-depleted T cells, or PBMCs.

From germline, CDR1 is ENHRY and CDR2 SYGVKD. Unmatched junction bases numbered 9, after V lost 8 bases and J lost 5 bases. The CDR3 spans 13 residues. A remark on this clone: The same CDR3 also results from other DNA sequences found in this sample.

Clones were read by immunoSEQ multiplex PCR, and TCRdb kept only the in-frame ones, dropping some. The repertoire includes 200,000 to 300,000 clones, around 87% of them detected once, and over 2% sits in the top ten. The sequencing sample was made of peripheral blood. The receptor was isolated from a woman in her fifties or sixties with acute or convalescent COVID-19. The genes are TRBV10-3 and TRBJ2-7; 7 bases map to TRBD1. The CDR3 sequence is CAIEEGANHEQYF. DNA for the CDR3: TGTGCCATCGAAGAGGGGGCGAATCACGAGCAGTACTTC.